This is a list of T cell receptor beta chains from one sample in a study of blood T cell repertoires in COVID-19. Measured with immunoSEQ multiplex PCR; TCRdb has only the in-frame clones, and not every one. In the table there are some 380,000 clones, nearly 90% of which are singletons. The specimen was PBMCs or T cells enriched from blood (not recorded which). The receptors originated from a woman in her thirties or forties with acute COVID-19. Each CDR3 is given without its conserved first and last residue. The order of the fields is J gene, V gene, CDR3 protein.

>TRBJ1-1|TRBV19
ASSIGGSNTEAF
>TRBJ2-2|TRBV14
ASSQRYGGAGELF
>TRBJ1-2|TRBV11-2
ASSPYTGNYGYT
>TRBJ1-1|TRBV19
ASSIETGMNTEAF
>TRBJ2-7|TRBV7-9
ASSLTGNEQY
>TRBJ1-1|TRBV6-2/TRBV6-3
ASSYQLVNTEAF
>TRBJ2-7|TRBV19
ASARDRGYEQY
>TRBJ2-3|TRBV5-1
ASSLGVFSTDTQY
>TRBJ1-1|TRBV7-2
ASSPPPKQNTEAF
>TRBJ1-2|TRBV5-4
ASSLGASYGYT
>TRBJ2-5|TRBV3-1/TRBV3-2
ASSQGGGETQY
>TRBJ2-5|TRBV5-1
ASSLGQNIQETQY
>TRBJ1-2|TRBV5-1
ASSPDRDYGYT
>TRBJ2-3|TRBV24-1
ATSRGPTDTQY
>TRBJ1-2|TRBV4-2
ASSARQGASNYGYT
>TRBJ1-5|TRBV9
ASSADTYSNQPQH
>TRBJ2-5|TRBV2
ASSRPTGSPYQETQY
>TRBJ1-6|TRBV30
AWTDRADSPLH
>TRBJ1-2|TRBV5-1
ASSHGQLYGYT
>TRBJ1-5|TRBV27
ASSLAVSGNQPQH
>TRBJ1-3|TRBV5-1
ASSLTVLSGNTIY
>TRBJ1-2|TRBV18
ASSPINGYT
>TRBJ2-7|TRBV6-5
ASKGAGRGYEQY
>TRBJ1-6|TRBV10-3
AISEIHRVYNSPLH
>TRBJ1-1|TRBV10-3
AISESEPHGAF
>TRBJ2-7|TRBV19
ASSDRGRSSEQY
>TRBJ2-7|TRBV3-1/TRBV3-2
ASSPYGSLYEQY
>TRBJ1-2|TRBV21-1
ASSKEPRLVEGYT
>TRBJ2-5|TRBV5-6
ASSRVVTGGEETQY
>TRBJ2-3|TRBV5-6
ASRGGGADTQY
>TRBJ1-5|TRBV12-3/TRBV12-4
ASSLRSGVPQH
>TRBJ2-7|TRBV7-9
ASSLAFAGHPYEQY
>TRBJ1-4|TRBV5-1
ASSLSGEKLF
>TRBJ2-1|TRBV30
AWSKSGGSYNEQF
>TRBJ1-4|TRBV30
AWSVGLGGEKLF
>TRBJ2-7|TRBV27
ASSFRSPGAGGPYEQY
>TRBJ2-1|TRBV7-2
ASKERGGLYNEQF
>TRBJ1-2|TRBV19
ASTATENYGYT
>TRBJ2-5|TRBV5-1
ASKLDNQETQY
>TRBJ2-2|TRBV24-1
ATSDFKTRGTGELF